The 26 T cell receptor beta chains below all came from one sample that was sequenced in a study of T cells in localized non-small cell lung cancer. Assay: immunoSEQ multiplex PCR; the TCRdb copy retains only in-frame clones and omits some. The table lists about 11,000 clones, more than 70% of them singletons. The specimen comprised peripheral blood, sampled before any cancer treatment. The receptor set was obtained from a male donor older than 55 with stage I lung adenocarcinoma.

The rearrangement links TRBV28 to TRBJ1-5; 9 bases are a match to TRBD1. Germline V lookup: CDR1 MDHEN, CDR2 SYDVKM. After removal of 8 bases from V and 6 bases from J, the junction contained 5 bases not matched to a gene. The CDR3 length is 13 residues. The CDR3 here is CASSTGGGQPQHF. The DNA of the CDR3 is TGTGCCAGCTCTACAGGGGGCGGTCAGCCCCAGCATTTT.

CDR3 nucleotide sequence: TGTGCCAGCAGCTCGTCGACTAGCGCGAATGAGCAGTTCTTC. Translated, it gives CASSSSTSANEQFF. V gene TRBV7-3 combines with J gene TRBJ2-1; 8 bases are a match to TRBD2. V trimming: 4 bases; J trimming: 7 bases; junction bases outside the gene matches: 6. Looked up from germline, CDR1 is SGHTA and CDR2 is FQGTGA. The CDR3 spans 14 residues.

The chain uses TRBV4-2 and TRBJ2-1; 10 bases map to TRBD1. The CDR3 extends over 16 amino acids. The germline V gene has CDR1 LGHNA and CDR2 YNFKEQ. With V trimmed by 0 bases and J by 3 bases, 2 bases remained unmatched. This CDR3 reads CASSQDRDRGYNEQFF. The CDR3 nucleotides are TGTGCCAGCAGCCAAGACCGGGACAGGGGCTACAATGAGCAGTTCTTC.

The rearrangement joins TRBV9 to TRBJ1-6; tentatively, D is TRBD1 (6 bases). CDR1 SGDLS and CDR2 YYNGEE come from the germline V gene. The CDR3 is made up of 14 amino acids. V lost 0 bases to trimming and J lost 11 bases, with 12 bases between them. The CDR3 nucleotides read TGTGCCAGCAGCGTAGCGGGGGGGCTCCCACCCCTCCACTTT. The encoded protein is CASSVAGGLPPLHF. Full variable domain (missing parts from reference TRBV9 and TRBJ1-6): DSGVTQTPKHLITATGQRVTLRCSPRSGDLSVYWYQQSLDQGLQFLIQYYNGEERAKGNILERFSAQQFPDLHSELNLSSLELGDSALYFCASSVAGGLPPLHFGNGTRLTVT.

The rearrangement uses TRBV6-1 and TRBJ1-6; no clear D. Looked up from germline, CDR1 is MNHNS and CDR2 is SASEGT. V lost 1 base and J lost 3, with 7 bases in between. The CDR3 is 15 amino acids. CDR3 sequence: CASSEDSYYNSPLHF. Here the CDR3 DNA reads TGTGCCAGCAGTGAAGATTCCTACTATAATTCACCCCTCCACTTT.

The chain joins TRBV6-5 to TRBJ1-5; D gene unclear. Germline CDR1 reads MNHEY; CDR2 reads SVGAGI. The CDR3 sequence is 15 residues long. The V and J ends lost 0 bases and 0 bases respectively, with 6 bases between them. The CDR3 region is CASSYSKNSNQPQHF. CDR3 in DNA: TGTGCCAGCAGTTACTCGAAGAATAGCAATCAGCCCCAGCATTTT.

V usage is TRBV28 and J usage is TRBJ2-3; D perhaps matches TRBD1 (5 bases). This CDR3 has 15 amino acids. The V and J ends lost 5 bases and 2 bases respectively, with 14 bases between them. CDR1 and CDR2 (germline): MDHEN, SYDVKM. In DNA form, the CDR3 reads TGTGCCAGCAGTACACCGACAGAGGACACAGATACGCAGTATTTT. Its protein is CASSTPTEDTDTQYF.

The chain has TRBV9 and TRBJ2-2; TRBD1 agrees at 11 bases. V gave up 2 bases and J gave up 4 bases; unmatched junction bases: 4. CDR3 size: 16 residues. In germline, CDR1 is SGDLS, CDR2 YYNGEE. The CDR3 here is CASSVGQGASTGELFF. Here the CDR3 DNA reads TGTGCCAGCAGCGTCGGACAGGGGGCTAGCACCGGGGAGCTGTTTTTT. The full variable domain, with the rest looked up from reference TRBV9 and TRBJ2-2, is DSGVTQTPKHLITATGQRVTLRCSPRSGDLSVYWYQQSLDQGLQFLIQYYNGEERAKGNILERFSAQQFPDLHSELNLSSLELGDSALYFCASSVGQGASTGELFFGEGSRLTVL.

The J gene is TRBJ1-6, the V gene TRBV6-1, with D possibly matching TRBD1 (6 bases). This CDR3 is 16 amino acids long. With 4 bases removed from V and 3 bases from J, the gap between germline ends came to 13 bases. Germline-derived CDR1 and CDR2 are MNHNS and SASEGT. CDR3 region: CASSGGPTGYNSPLHF. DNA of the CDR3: TGTGCCAGCAGTGGTGGACCGACAGGCTATAATTCACCCCTCCACTTT.

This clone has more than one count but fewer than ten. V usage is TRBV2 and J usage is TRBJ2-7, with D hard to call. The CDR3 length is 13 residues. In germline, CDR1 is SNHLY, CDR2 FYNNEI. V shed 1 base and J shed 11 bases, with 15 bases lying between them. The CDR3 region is CASSEDGPPGKYF. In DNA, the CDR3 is TGTGCCAGCAGTGAAGATGGGCCCCCTGGCAAGTACTTC. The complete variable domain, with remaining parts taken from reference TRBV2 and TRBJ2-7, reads EPEVTQTPSHQVTQMGQEVILRCVPISNHLYFYWYRQILGQKVEFLVSFYNNEISEKSEIFDDQFSVERPDGSNFTLKIRSTKLEDSAMYFCASSEDGPPGKYFGPGTRLTVT.

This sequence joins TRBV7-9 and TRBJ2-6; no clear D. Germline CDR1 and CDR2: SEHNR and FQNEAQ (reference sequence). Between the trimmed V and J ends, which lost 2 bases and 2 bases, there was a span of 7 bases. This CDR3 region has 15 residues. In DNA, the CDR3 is TGTGCCAGCAGCTTAAATCTCGCTGGGGCCAACGTCCTGACTTTC. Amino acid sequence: CASSLNLAGANVLTF.

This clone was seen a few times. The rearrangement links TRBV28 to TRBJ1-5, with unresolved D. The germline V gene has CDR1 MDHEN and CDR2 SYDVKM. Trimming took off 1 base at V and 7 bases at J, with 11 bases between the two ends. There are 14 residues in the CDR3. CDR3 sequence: CASSLFMGYQPQHF. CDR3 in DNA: TGTGCCAGCAGTTTATTCATGGGGTACCAGCCCCAGCATTTT.

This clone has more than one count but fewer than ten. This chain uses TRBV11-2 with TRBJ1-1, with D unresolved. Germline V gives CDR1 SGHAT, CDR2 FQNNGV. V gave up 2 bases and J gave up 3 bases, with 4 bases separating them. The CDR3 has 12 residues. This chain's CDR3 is CASSLSDTEAFF. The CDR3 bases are TGTGCCAGCAGCTTATCGGACACTGAAGCTTTCTTT.

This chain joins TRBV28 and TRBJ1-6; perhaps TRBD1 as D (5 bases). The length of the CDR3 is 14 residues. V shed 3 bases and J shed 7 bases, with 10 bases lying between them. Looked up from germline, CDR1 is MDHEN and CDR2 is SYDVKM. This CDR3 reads CASSFVTENSPLHF. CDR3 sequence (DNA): TGTGCCAGCAGTTTTGTGACAGAGAATTCACCCCTCCACTTT.

This CDR3 reads CASSALAGGLVGTQYF. As DNA, the CDR3 is TGTGCCAGCAGCGCCTTGGCGGGGGGGCTGGTAGGGACCCAGTACTTC. The chain links TRBV7-2 to TRBJ2-5, with 9 bases aligning to TRBD2. The CDR3 loop spans 16 amino acids. Germline-derived CDR1 and CDR2 are SGHTA and FQGNSA. With 5 bases clipped from V and 7 bases from J, the junction kept 14 bases outside the gene matches.

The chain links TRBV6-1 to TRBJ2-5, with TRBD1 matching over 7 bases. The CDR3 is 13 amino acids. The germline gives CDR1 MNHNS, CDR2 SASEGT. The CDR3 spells CGTDRTHQETQYF. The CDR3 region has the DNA TGTGGCACGGACAGGACCCACCAAGAGACCCAGTACTTC.

The CDR3 region is CASSAGAGQETQYF. As DNA, the CDR3 is TGCGCCAGCAGCGCTGGGGCAGGACAAGAGACCCAGTACTTC. This sequence joins TRBV4-3 and TRBJ2-5; the D gene is possibly TRBD1 (5 bases). Germline V gene data show CDR1 as LGHNA and CDR2 as YSLEER. Between the trimmed V and J ends, which lost 5 bases and 2 bases, there was a span of 12 bases. The CDR3 contains 14 residues.

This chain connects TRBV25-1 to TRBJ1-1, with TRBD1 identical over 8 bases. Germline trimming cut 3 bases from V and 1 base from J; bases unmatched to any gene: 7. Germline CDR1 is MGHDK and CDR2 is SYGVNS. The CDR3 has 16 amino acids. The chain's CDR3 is CASSDLSTGANTEAFF. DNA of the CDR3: TGTGCCAGCAGTGACCTCTCGACAGGGGCGAACACTGAAGCTTTCTTT.

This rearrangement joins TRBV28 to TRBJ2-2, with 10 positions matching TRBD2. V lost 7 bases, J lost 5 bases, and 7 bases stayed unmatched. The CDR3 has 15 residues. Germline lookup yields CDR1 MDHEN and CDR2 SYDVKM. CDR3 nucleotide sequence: TGTGCCAGCATAGCGGGGGGCTCTGCAACCGGGGAGCTGTTTTTT. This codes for CASIAGGSATGELFF.

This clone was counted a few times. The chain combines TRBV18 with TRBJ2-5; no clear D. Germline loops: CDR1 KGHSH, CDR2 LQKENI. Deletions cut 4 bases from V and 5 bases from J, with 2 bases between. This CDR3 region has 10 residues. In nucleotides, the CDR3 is TGTGCCAGCTCACGGGAGACCCAGTACTTC. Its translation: CASSRETQYF. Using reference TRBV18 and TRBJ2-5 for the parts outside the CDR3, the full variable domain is NAGVMQNPRHLVRRRGQEARLRCSPMKGHSHVYWYRQLPEEGLKFMVYLQKENIIDESGMPKERFSAEFPKEGPSILRIQQVVRGDSAAYFCASSRETQYFGPGTRLLVL.

CDR3 in amino acids: CASSPGTGYGEQYF. CDR3 in DNA: TGTGCCAGCTCACCCGGGACAGGGTATGGGGAGCAGTACTTC. V usage is TRBV18 and J usage is TRBJ2-7, with 9 bases that match TRBD1. In germline, CDR1 is KGHSH, CDR2 LQKENI. Trimming removed 3 bases from V and 7 bases from J; junction bases left unmatched: 7. The CDR3 is 14 amino acids.

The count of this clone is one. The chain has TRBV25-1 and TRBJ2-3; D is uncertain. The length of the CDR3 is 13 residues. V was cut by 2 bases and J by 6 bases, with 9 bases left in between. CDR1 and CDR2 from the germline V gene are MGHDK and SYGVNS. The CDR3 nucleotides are TGTGCCAGCAGTGAACCGGACCGGGATACGCAGTATTTT. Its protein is CASSEPDRDTQYF.

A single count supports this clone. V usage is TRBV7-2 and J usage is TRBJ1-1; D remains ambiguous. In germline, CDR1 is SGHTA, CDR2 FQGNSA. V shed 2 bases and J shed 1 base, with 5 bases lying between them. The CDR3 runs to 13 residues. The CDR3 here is CASSLTGNTEAFF. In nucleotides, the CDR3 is TGTGCCAGCAGCTTAACGGGGAACACTGAAGCTTTCTTT.

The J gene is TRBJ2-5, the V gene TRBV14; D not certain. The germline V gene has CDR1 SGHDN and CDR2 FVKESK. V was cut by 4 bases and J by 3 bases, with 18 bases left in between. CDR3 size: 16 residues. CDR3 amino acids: CASSPPVDGLEETQYF. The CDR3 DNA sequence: TGTGCCAGCAGCCCCCCCGTGGATGGCCTTGAAGAGACCCAGTACTTC.

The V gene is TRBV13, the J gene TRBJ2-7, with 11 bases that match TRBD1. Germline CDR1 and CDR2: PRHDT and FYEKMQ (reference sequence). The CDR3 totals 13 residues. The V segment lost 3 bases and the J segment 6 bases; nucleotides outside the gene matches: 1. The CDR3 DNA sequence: TGTGCCAGCAGCTTGGACAGGGGGCCCGAGCAGTACTTC. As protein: CASSLDRGPEQYF.

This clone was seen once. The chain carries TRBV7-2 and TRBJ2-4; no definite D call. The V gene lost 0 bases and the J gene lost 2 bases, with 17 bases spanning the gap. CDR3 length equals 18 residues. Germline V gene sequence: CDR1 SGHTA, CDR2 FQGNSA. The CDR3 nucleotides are TGTGCCAGCAGCTTAGCTGGGCCCACGGCTGTATCCAAAAACATTCAGTACTTC. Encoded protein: CASSLAGPTAVSKNIQYF.